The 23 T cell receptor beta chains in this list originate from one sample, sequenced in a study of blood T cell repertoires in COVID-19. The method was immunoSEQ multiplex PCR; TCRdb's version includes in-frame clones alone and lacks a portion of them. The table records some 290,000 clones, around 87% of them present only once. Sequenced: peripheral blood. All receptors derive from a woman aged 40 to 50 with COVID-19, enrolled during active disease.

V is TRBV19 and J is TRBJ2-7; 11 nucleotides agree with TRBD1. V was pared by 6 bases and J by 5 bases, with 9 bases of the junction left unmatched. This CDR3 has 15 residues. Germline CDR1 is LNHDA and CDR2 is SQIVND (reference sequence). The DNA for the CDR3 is TGTGCCAGTAGATTCGCGGGACAGGGGGACCACGAGCAGTACTTC. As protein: CASRFAGQGDHEQYF.

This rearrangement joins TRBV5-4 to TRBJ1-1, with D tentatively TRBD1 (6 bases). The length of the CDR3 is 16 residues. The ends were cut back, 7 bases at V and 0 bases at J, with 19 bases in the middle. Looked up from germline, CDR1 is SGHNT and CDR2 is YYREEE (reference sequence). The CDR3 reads CASLETGQGMNTEAFF. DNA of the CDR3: TGTGCCAGCTTAGAAACGGGGCAGGGGATGAACACTGAAGCTTTCTTT.

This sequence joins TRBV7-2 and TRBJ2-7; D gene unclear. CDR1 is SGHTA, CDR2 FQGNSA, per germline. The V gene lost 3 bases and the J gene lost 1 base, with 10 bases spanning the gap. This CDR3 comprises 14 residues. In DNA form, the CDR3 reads TGTGCCAGCAGCTTGTGGCCAGGATCCTACGAGCAGTACTTC. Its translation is CASSLWPGSYEQYF.

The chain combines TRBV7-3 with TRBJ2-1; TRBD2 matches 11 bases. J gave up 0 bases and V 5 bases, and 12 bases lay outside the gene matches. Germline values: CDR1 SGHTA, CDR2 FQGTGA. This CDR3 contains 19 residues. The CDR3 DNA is TGTGCCAGCAGCCCAAAACTAGCGGGGGCCCCGAGCTCCTACAATGAGCAGTTCTTC. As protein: CASSPKLAGAPSSYNEQFF.

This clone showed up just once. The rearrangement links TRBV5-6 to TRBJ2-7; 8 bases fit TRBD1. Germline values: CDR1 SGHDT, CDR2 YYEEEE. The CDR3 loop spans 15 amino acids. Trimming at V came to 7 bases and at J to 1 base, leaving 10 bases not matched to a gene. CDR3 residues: CASRTTDRASYEQYF. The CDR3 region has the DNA TGTGCCAGCCGCACGACGGACAGGGCGTCCTACGAGCAGTACTTC.

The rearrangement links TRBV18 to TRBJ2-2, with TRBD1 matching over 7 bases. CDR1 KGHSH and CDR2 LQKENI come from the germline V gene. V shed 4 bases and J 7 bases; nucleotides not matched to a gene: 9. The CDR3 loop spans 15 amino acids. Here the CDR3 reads CASSLQGPSSGELFF. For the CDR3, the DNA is TGTGCCAGCTCACTACAGGGGCCTTCGAGCGGGGAGCTGTTTTTT. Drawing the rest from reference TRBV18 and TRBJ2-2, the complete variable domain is NAGVMQNPRHLVRRRGQEARLRCSPMKGHSHVYWYRQLPEEGLKFMVYLQKENIIDESGMPKERFSAEFPKEGPSILRIQQVVRGDSAAYFCASSLQGPSSGELFFGEGSRLTVL.

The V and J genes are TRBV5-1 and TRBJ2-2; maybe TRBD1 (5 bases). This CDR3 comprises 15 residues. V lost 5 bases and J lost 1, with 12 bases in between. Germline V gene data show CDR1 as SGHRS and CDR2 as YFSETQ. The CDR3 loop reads CASRQTVQNTGELFF. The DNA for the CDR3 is TGCGCCAGCAGACAGACAGTACAGAACACCGGGGAGCTGTTTTTT.

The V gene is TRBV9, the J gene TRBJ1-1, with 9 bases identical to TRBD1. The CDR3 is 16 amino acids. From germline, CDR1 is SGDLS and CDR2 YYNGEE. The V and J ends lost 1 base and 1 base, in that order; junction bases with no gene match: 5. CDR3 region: CASSVTGQGRNTEAFF. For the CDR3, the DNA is TGTGCCAGCAGCGTAACTGGACAGGGGCGGAACACTGAAGCTTTCTTT.

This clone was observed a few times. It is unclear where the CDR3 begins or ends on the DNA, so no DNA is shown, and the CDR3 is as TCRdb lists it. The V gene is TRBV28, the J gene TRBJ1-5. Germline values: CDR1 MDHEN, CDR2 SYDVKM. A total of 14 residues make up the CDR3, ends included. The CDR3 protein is CASSSSYSWQPQHF.

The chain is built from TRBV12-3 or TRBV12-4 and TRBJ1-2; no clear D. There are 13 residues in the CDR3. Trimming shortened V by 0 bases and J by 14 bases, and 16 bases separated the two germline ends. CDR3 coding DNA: TGTGCCAGCAGTTTAGCGCTGGCCGGTGGAGCGACCTTC. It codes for CASSLALAGGATF.

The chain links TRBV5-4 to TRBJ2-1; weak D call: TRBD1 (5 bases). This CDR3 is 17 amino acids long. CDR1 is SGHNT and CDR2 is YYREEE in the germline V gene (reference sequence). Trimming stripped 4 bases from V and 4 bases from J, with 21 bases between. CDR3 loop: CASSLPEGASFYNEQFF. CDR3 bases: TGTGCCAGCAGCCTCCCAGAAGGGGCTTCCTTTTACAATGAGCAGTTCTTC.

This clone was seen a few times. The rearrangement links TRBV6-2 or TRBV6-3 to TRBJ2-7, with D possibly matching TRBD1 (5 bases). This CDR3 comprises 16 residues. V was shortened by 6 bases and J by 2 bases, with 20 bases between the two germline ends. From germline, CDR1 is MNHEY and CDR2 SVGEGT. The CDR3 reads CASSPPLRAGTYEQYF. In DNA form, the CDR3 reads TGTGCCAGCAGCCCCCCTCTCCGGGCAGGGACCTACGAGCAGTACTTC.

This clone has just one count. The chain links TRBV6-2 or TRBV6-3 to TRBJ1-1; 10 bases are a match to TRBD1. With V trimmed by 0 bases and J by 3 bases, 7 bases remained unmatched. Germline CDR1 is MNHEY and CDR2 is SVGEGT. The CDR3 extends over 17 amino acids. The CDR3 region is CASSYSRTGGRDTEAFF. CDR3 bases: TGTGCCAGCAGTTACTCGAGGACAGGGGGACGGGACACTGAAGCTTTCTTT.

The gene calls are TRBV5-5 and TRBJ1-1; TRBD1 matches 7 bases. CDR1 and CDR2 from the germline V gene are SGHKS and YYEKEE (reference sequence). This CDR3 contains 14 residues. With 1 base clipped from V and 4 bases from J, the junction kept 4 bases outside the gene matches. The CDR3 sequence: CASSLQGGSTEAFF. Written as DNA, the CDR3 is TGTGCCAGCAGCTTGCAGGGGGGAAGCACTGAAGCTTTCTTT. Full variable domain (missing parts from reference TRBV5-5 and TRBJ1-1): DAGVTQSPTHLIKTRGQQVTLRCSPISGHKSVSWYQQVLGQGPQFIFQYYEKEERGRGNFPDRFSARQFPNYSSELNVNALLLGDSALYLCASSLQGGSTEAFFGQGTRLTVV.

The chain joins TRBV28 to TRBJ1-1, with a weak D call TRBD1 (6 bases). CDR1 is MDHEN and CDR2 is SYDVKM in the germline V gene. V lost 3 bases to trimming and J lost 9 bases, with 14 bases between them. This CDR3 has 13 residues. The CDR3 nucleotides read TGTGCCAGCAGTTTCTCGGGGGGGGGCAAAGCTTTCTTT. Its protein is CASSFSGGGKAFF.

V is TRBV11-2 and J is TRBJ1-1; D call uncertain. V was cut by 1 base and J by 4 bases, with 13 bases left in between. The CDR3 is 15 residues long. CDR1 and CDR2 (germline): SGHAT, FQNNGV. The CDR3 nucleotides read TGTGCCAGCAGCTTAGGCCTGAGGTTTGGCACTGAAGCTTTCTTT. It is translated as CASSLGLRFGTEAFF.

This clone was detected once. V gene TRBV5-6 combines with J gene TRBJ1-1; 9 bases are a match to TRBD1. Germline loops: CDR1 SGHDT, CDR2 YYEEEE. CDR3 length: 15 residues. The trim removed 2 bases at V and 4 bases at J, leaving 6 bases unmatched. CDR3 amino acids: CASSLRQGVGTEAFF. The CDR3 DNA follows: TGTGCCAGCAGCTTACGACAGGGGGTCGGCACTGAAGCTTTCTTT.

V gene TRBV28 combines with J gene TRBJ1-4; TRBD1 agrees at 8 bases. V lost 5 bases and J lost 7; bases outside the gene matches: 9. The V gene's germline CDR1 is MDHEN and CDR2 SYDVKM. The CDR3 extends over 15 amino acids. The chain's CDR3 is CASSPPDRDAEKLFF. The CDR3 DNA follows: TGTGCCAGCAGTCCCCCGGACAGGGATGCTGAAAAACTGTTTTTT. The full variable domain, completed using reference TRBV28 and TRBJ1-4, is DVKVTQSSRYLVKRTGEKVFLECVQDMDHENMFWYRQDPGLGLRLIYFSYDVKMKEKGDIPEGYSVSREKKERFSLILESASTNQTSMYLCASSPPDRDAEKLFFGSGTQLSVL.

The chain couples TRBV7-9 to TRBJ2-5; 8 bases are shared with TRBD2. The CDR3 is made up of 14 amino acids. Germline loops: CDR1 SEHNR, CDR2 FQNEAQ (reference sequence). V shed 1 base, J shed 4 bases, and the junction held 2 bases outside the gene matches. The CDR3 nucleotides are TGTGCCAGCAGCTTAGGGGCGGGAGGAGAGACCCAGTACTTC. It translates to CASSLGAGGETQYF.

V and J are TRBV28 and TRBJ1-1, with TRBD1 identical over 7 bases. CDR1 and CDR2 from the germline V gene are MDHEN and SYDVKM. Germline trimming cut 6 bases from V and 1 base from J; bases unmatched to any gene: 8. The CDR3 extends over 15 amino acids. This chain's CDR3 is CASRQPGQPNTEAFF. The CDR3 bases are TGTGCCAGCAGGCAACCGGGACAGCCGAACACTGAAGCTTTCTTT.

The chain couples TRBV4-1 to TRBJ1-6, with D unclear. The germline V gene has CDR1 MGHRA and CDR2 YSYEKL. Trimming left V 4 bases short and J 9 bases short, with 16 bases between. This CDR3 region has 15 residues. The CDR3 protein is CASSLKSEALSPLHF. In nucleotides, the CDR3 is TGCGCCAGCAGCCTCAAATCGGAGGCCCTTTCACCCCTCCACTTT.

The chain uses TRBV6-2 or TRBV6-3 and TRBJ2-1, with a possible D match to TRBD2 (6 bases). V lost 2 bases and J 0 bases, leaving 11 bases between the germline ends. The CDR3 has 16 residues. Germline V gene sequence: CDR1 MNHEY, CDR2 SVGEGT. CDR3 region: CASSYRTTPSYNEQFF. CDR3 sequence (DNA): TGTGCCAGCAGTTACAGGACTACTCCCTCCTACAATGAGCAGTTCTTC.

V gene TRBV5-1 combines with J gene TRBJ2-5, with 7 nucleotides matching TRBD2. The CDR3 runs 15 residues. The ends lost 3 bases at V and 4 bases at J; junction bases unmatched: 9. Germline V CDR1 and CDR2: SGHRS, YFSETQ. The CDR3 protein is CASSSGLVVGETQYF. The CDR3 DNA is TGCGCCAGCAGCTCCGGACTAGTGGTCGGAGAGACCCAGTACTTC.